This T cell receptor (beta chain) was recovered during a study of cytomegalovirus exposure and HLA in healthy donors. CDR3 length: 14 amino acids. From germline, CDR1 is SNHLY and CDR2 FYNNEI. V shed 5 bases and J 2 bases; nucleotides not matched to a gene: 5. Nominally healthy donors were sampled, though unrecorded immune exposures were likely. In the PCR, 60 Vbeta and 13 Jbeta primers were used. The table came from immunoSEQ multiplex PCR; TCRdb's copy has only in-frame clones and leaves some out. The sample carries roughly 140,000 clones, roughly 80% recorded once. Sequenced input: PBMCs. The TCR sequence derives from a young man in good health and CMV-seropositive. The V gene is TRBV2, the J gene TRBJ1-2; 7 nucleotides line up with TRBD1. The CDR3 bases are TGTGCCAGCAGTTACGGGACAGACAACTATGGCTACACCTTC. Translated, it gives CASSYGTDNYGYTF.